What follows are 15 T cell receptor beta chains derived from one specimen sequenced in a study of blood T cell repertoires in COVID-19. Only in-frame clones appear in the TCRdb table, and some are missing; sequencing was by immunoSEQ multiplex PCR. In the table there are roughly 300,000 clones, around 82% of which are singletons. Sequencing was done on a sample of peripheral blood. The receptors stem from a woman aged 45 to 65 with acute or convalescent COVID-19.

Notes on this clone: At the DNA level, this CDR3 is encoded by other sequences in the same sample as well. This chain links TRBV18 with TRBJ2-7; 7 nucleotides line up with TRBD2. CDR1 and CDR2 (germline): KGHSH, LQKENI. Trimming took 6 bases from V and 0 from J; bases not matched to a gene: 8. CDR3 length: 15 residues. CDR3 bases: TGTGCCAGCTCGCCCAGCCTAGCGGACTCCTACGAGCAGTACTTC. This encodes CASSPSLADSYEQYF.

In nucleotides, the CDR3 is TGTGCCAGCAATCCCGGGCAGGGCAACGAAAAACTGTTTTTT. This encodes CASNPGQGNEKLFF. The J gene is TRBJ1-4, the V gene TRBV27; TRBD1 is a possible D gene (5 bases). Germline assignment: CDR1 MNHEY and CDR2 SMNVEV (reference sequence). The length of the CDR3 is 14 residues. V lost 7 bases to trimming and J lost 8 bases, with 17 bases between them.

On this clone: This sample includes further DNA sequences coding for the same CDR3. The CDR3 loop is CASSLGGVYNEQFF. In nucleotides, the CDR3 is TGTGCCAGCAGCTTGGGAGGAGTTTACAATGAGCAGTTCTTC. This chain connects TRBV5-5 to TRBJ2-1, with unresolved D. V was cut by 0 bases and J by 4 bases, with 8 bases left in between. This CDR3 is 14 amino acids long. CDR1 is SGHKS, CDR2 YYEKEE, per germline (reference sequence). The full variable domain, with the rest looked up from reference TRBV5-5 and TRBJ2-1, is DAGVTQSPTHLIKTRGQQVTLRCSPISGHKSVSWYQQVLGQGPQFIFQYYEKEERGRGNFPDRFSARQFPNYSSELNVNALLLGDSALYLCASSLGGVYNEQFFGPGTRLTVL.

The chain combines TRBV21-1 with TRBJ1-1; the table's D call of TRBD1 was not tested on the DNA. TRBV21-1 is reported as a pseudogene. The CDR3 loop spans 16 amino acids. The CDR3 loop is CASRCWGQGMNTEAFF. The CDR3 nucleotides are TGTGCCAGCAGATGTTGGGGACAGGGGATGAACACTGAAGCTTTCTTT.

The chain has TRBV7-3 and TRBJ1-1; 9 nucleotides align to TRBD1. V was pared by 5 bases and J by 5 bases, with 12 bases of the junction left unmatched. The CDR3 has 16 amino acids. CDR1 SGHTA and CDR2 FQGTGA come from the germline V gene. CDR3 residues: CASSPNPGQGFTEAFF. CDR3 DNA: TGTGCCAGCAGCCCCAACCCCGGACAGGGGTTTACTGAAGCTTTCTTT. The whole variable domain, remainder taken from reference TRBV7-3 and TRBJ1-1, is GAGVSQTPSNKVTEKGKYVELRCDPISGHTALYWYRQSLGQGPEFLIYFQGTGAADDSGLPNDRFFAVRPEGSVSTLKIQRTERGDSAVYLCASSPNPGQGFTEAFFGQGTRLTVV.

This chain joins TRBV6-4 and TRBJ1-1; D unresolved. The CDR3 spans 12 residues. Trimming removed 2 bases at V and 8 bases at J, with 9 bases between. Germline loops: CDR1 MRHNA, CDR2 SNTAGT. CDR3 bases: TGTGCCAGCAGTGACGGACGGGAAGAAGCTTTCTTT. Amino acids: CASSDGREEAFF.

The J gene is TRBJ2-1, the V gene TRBV19, with 9 bases lining up with TRBD2. The CDR3 is 13 residues long. Trimming at V came to 3 bases and at J to 8 bases, leaving 2 bases not matched to a gene. Germline CDR1 reads LNHDA; CDR2 reads SQIVND (reference sequence). CDR3 loop: CASSIQREDEQFF. Written as DNA, the CDR3 is TGTGCCAGTAGTATCCAGCGGGAGGATGAGCAGTTCTTC.

The V call is TRBV7-8, the J call TRBJ2-1; 8 positions match TRBD2. This CDR3 region has 14 residues. Trimming cost V 5 bases and J 4 bases; bases outside gene matches: 4. CDR1 SGHVS and CDR2 FQNEAQ come from the germline V gene. The CDR3 DNA reads as TGTGCCAGCAGCCGCGGGGGGTCGTACAATGAGCAGTTCTTC. Translated, it gives CASSRGGSYNEQFF.

The chain joins TRBV6-5 to TRBJ2-5, with TRBD2 matching over 10 bases. Trimming took 6 bases from V and 5 from J; bases not matched to a gene: 9. The CDR3 is 15 residues long. The germline CDR1 and CDR2 sequences are MNHEY and SVGAGI. The CDR3 coding sequence is TGTGCCAGCAGCCGTGGAGCGGGGGGGAAGGAGACCCAGTACTTC. This encodes CASSRGAGGKETQYF.

V is TRBV20-1 and J is TRBJ1-5; D unresolved. CDR3 length: 14 amino acids. V lost 3 bases and J lost 6, with 15 bases in between. CDR1 and CDR2 (germline): DFQATT, SNEGSKA (reference sequence). CDR3: CSASQTVRGQPQHF. The CDR3, as DNA: TGCAGTGCTAGTCAAACTGTCCGGGGTCAGCCCCAGCATTTT.

The chain links TRBV6-2 or TRBV6-3 to TRBJ2-7; D uncertain. CDR1 and CDR2 from the germline V gene are MNHEY and SVGEGT. CDR3 length: 18 residues. V was cut by 4 bases and J by 6 bases, with 28 bases left in between. For the CDR3, the DNA is TGTGCCAGCAGTTCGTCCGATCTGGTGTATAGCCCTCGAGGCGAGCAGTACTTC. This sequence encodes CASSSSDLVYSPRGEQYF.

V gene TRBV3-1 (or the pseudogene TRBV3-2) combines with J gene TRBJ2-7; 9 bases line up with TRBD1. CDR1 is LGHDT, CDR2 YNNKEL, per germline (reference sequence). This CDR3 comprises 18 residues. The trim removed 6 bases at V and 1 base at J, leaving 16 bases unmatched. The CDR3 here is CASRIRDRVRERSYEQYV. The DNA of the CDR3 is TGTGCCAGCAGGATCCGGGACAGGGTACGAGAGAGGTCCTACGAGCAGTACGTC.

This chain connects TRBV30 to TRBJ1-2; D uncertain. The ends were cut back, 0 bases at V and 7 bases at J, with 9 bases in the middle. CDR1 and CDR2 from the germline V gene are GTSNPN and SVGIG (reference sequence). CDR3 size: 12 residues. This CDR3 is CAWSVTVFGYTF. CDR3 in DNA: TGTGCCTGGAGTGTAACGGTTTTTGGCTACACCTTC.

The chain joins TRBV4-1 to TRBJ1-3; D gene unclear. V was cut by 0 bases and J by 4 bases, with 19 bases left in between. CDR1 is MGHRA, CDR2 YSYEKL, per germline. The CDR3 contains 18 residues. The CDR3 here is CASSQDLVSLATGNTIYF. The CDR3 DNA follows: TGCGCCAGCAGCCAAGATCTCGTGTCTTTAGCCACGGGAAACACCATATATTTT.

The V gene is TRBV5-1, the J gene TRBJ2-2; TRBD2 agrees at 12 bases. Trimming cost V 4 bases and J 4 bases; bases outside gene matches: 2. Germline V lookup: CDR1 SGHRS, CDR2 YFSETQ. The CDR3 consists of 15 residues. Here the CDR3 DNA reads TGCGCCAGCAGCCCGGGACTAGCGGGCACCGGGGAGCTGTTTTTT. Translation: CASSPGLAGTGELFF.